The TCR beta chain under discussion was sequenced for a study of cytomegalovirus exposure and HLA in healthy donors (dated by TCRdb to 2016 to 2017). Broadly, across the study: According to an earlier analysis of several hundred of the donors, 150 million to 200 million T cells yielded approximately 120 million unique TCR beta sequences and approximately 300 Gb of sequence data. Around 330 gigabases of sequencing data and 75 million to 85 million unique TCR sequences made up an early release that covered under 750 HLA-typed donors. Among the 398 genotyped donors, around 81% belonged to the genetic ancestry cluster associated with self-reported Caucasian donors. The study aimed to test whether signatures of past pathogen exposure could be identified by cataloging public T cell receptors. Using immunosequencing, the study profiled T cell repertoires from 550 to 750 subjects and related those repertoires to cytomegalovirus serostatus. In addition to the first cohort of 666 subjects, a separate validation cohort of approximately 130 different subjects was used. To predict cytomegalovirus infection status, the study brought together high-throughput TCR immunosequencing, statistical association of individual TCRs with disease status, and machine learning. A later analysis re-examined previously published TCR beta repertoires from hundreds of donors and added high-resolution HLA genotyping to investigate patterns of TCR occurrence. In the later analysis, no new phenotypic data were used to find candidate immune exposures; instead, reliance was placed on TCR beta sequences and their occurrence across donors. To decide whether each TCR beta V gene segment behaved as functional or pseudogenic, an earlier analysis of 587 of the donors relied on high-throughput TCR beta sequencing. Alongside the repertoire data, information on donor age, sex, ethnicity and CMV serostatus was compiled. Genome-wide SNP genotypes for about three fifths of the roughly 670 donors were used in a later genetic analysis, which treated that subset as a discovery cohort. Every repertoire in the discovery cohort had been generated on one and the same sequencing platform. Both class I and class II loci were covered by HLA typing, at four-digit resolution. Typing coverage differed by locus: A, B, C, DRB1 and DQB1 were typed in about 620-640 donors, DQA1 in about 500, DPA1 in over 600, and DPB1 in just under 490. Roughly 5 DR-DQ haplotypes were handled as single units for association and clustering, since linkage in the cohort was strong. Among about 400 genotyped donors of the cohort, an average of around 240,000 unique TCR beta nucleotide sequences was sequenced per donor, of which approximately 19% were non-productive. Overall study results and their limits: HLA typing was unavailable for some donors at each locus, so association tests used only the typed subset. Most TCR sequences were seen in very few donors, while some public TCRs were found in many individuals. In a later analysis, HLA-associated TCR beta chains were found to be more clonally expanded and to have lower generation probabilities than equally common non-associated chains. Some IMGT-functional V segments, including TRBV6-2 and TRBV6-3, could not be distinguished by the 87-base-pair reads and were therefore excluded. The only immune exposure information available for the cohort was CMV serostatus. In a later genetic analysis, a missense DCLRE1C variant was associated with V-gene and J-gene trimming of TCR beta chains, and the association was replicated in an independent cohort. A later analysis reported that several top co-occurrence clusters appeared linked to parvovirus B19, influenza, CMV and Epstein-Barr virus. In a later analysis, the rate of TCR association differed among HLA loci, with DRB1 alleles having the most associated TCRs and HLA-C alleles having the fewest. A cluster of highly shared sequence variants was judged likely to represent a technical artifact of the sequencing pipeline. The earlier analysis of about 600 of the donors excluded 15 to 20 rarely observed V segments, including chromosome 9 orphons, because counts were too low. In a later analysis, some 18,000 TCR beta sequences were associated with specific HLA alleles at a false discovery rate of 0.05. A few of the identified cytomegalovirus-associated TCR beta chains were confirmed in vitro to be specific for cytomegalovirus antigens. In an earlier analysis of 587 of the donors, most TCR beta V segments appeared in productive rearrangements about 87% or about 30% of the time, broadly matching IMGT annotations. Correlated functional status among segregating V segments might reflect linkage disequilibrium, but an unknown experimental factor could not be ruled out. A further reported finding was that TCR beta sequences accurately predicted the HLA-A and HLA-B alleles for most subjects in the first cohort. The classifier was reported to diagnose cytomegalovirus status with high specificity and sensitivity in both the original and validation cohorts. The cohort was sequenced for TCR beta chains only, and without alpha or paired-chain data the features that could be detected were limited. The authors suggested that the approach could potentially be generalized to other disease states and immunological phenotypes. In a later analysis, most CMV-associated TCR beta chains were found to appear HLA-restricted, with HLA associations seemingly driven largely by CMV exposure. When HLA alleles, especially DR and DQ, strongly co-occurred, TCR associations were difficult to assign to individual alleles. Compared with the 666-donor mean, donors in an Asian-associated ancestry cluster had fewer N-insertions in productive TCRs, according to a later genetic analysis. The study gave a list of 150 to 200 TCR beta chains associated with cytomegalovirus. Presence/absence analyses assumed roughly uniform sequencing depth across donors, an assumption that may not hold.

The cohort comprised 550 to 700 healthy bone marrow donors. All cohort members were sampled while nominally healthy, although unrecorded immune exposures were likely present. The donor was CMV seronegative and was included in the group of under 450 seronegative cohort members. Every donor gave a peripheral blood sample, and the peripheral blood mononuclear cells from that sample were used for TCR beta sequencing. The Qiagen DNeasy Blood Extraction Kit was used to extract genomic DNA from the blood cell samples. The sample holds a few counts of this clone. Its antigen has not been determined. The sample holds no much larger clone one base away, and base qualities are not on file. Library preparation employed the immunoSEQ multiplex PCR assay. The multiplex PCR relied on a mix of 60 forward primers for TCR Vbeta segments and 13 reverse primers for TCR Jbeta segments. The CDR3 region of rearranged TCR beta genes was amplified from genomic DNA with a multiplex PCR assay. The amplified TCR beta libraries were sequenced on the Illumina HiSeq System as 87-base-pair reads. In the paper's pipeline: A later analysis tallied approximately 87 million unique TCR beta chains across the 640 or so repertoires, and around 9.9 million of those chains were shared by two or more donors. A nearest-neighbor algorithm error-corrected the raw reads and collapsed the reads into unique sequences, merging closely related sequences to remove PCR and sequencing errors. V, D and J gene segments were assigned by aligning CDR3 sequences to IMGT reference sequences. For a sequence to be retained, a match of at least six nucleotides was required to both a V gene segment and a J gene segment. Rearrangements were called productive when the CDR3 lacked stop codons and stayed in frame with V and J; all others were non-productive. CDR3 was defined by IMGT convention, running from the second conserved V-encoded cysteine to the conserved J-encoded phenylalanine. The earlier analysis of around 640 of the donors excluded sequences that lacked an unambiguous match to a single V gene segment. An earlier analysis of fewer than 750 of the donors called V segments functional above 56.7% productive rearrangements and segregating when the between-donor standard deviation exceeded 5%. A statistical classification framework was built to diagnose cytomegalovirus status from the catalog of TCR beta chain sequences. In a later analysis, V and J genes were assigned by comparing TCR nucleotide sequences against IMGT/GENE-DB human TR gene sequences. The TCRdist pipeline was used in a later analysis to assign CDR3 sequences and most-parsimonious VDJ recombination scenarios. A later analysis defined each TCR beta chain by its CDR3 amino acid sequence plus V-gene family, and excluded reads lacking a unique V-gene family. As a way to deal with suspected cross-contamination and a sequencing artifact, a later analysis dropped 640 or so nucleotide sequences that were highly shared and had low generation probability. In a later analysis, a clonal expansion index for each public chain was calculated from normalized within-repertoire ranks of inferred template counts. A later analysis computed generation probabilities with a VDJ recombination model fitted to out-of-frame rearrangements, and checked the results against IGoR. Hypergeometric tests were used in a later analysis to score TCR-TCR, TCR-HLA and TCR-CMV co-occurrence, with a repertoire-size bias correction applied to the TCR pairs. To estimate false discovery rates, a later analysis permuted the HLA or CMV assignments 20 times. A later analysis grouped co-occurring TCRs with DBSCAN, adding TCRdist sequence similarity when clustering within HLA-allele-positive subsets. Repertoires with fewer than 30,000 or more than 120,000 public chains, plus five repertoires with anomalous nucleotide sharing, were excluded from co-occurrence clustering. Entries here come from immuneACCESS through TCRdb and include only in-frame sequences with V and J called. Some clones fail to appear in such tables; in the studies checked, an unresolved V gene covers under half of the shortfall, and the cause of the remainder is unknown. V, J and clone size are those of that table, while D and trimming were read from the DNA. This sample is represented by some 69,000 clones; roughly three quarters of them were singletons. Just under 3% of the sample belongs to the ten largest clones.

Based on the germline V gene, the CDR1 and CDR2 sequences are ENHRY and SYGVKD. The CDR3 has 14 amino acids, counting the end cysteine and phenylalanine. Solely the CDR3 DNA is kept, with 42 bases framed from the first base. Relative to germline, V is 7 bases shorter and J is 3 bases shorter, with 12 bases between their ends. Recombination connected TRBV10-3 to TRBJ1-4; the D gene identity is not certain. Sequenced: PBMCs. This TCR was sampled from a woman aged 25 to 39 in good health and CMV-seronegative. The CDR3: CAINRAPPNEKLFF. The sequence in DNA is TGTGCCATCAATCGAGCTCCGCCTAATGAAAAACTGTTTTTT.